A selection of T cell receptor beta chains follows, all from one sample in a study of shared clonotypes between healthy human individuals. Clones were sequenced by immunoSEQ multiplex PCR, and TCRdb holds only the in-frame ones, with some missing. The profile covers some 2,100,000 clones, with more than 90% appearing a single time and around 0.13% taken by the ten largest. Specimen: naive CD4+ T cells sorted from blood. All receptors derive from a young man in good health. The CDR3 runs from the conserved cysteine through the conserved F or W. A D gene is named only where the DNA matches it firmly. Size is stated for part of the rows, as once, few or many counts, or as a class when the clone is expanded.

cdr3_nt cdr3_aa clone_size j_call d_call v_call
TGTGCCAGCAGCCGGGACAGGGGTTCTGGAAACACCATATATTTT CASSRDRGSGNTIYF . TRBJ1-3 TRBD1 TRBV6-1
TGTGCCGGGGGACAGGCACAATGGGGAAAACTGTTTTTT CAGGQAQWGKLFF . TRBJ1-4 TRBD1 TRBV30
TGTGCCAGCACCGAGACAGGGAATTCACCCCTCCACTTT CASTETGNSPLHF . TRBJ1-6 TRBD1 TRBV6-6
TGTGCCAGCAGCTATAGCGGGGGAGTCTCCTACGAGCAGTACTTC CASSYSGGVSYEQYF . TRBJ2-7 TRBD2 TRBV7-9
TGCGCCAGCAGCTTGGCGATTACGAACACTGAAGCTTTCTTT CASSLAITNTEAFF . TRBJ1-1 . TRBV5-1
TGCAGTGCACCACAAAATGAGCAGTTCTTC CSAPQNEQFF . TRBJ2-1 . TRBV20-1
TGTGCCAGCAGCTTAGGGGCCACGGGGGACAGCAGTAAGCAGTACTTC CASSLGATGDSSKQYF . TRBJ2-7 . TRBV11-2
TGTGCCAGCAGCTCCTCGGGGGGGAACGAGCAGTACTTC CASSSSGGNEQYF . TRBJ2-7 TRBD2 TRBV7-2
TGTGCCAGCAGCTTGGTGGCGGCCCTCGTGGGCGAGCAGTACTTC CASSLVAALVGEQYF . TRBJ2-7 . TRBV11-2
TGTGCCAGTAGTAGATCTCCTACCAGGGCAACTAATGAAAAACTGTTTTTT CASSRSPTRATNEKLFF . TRBJ1-4 . TRBV19
TGTGCCTGGAGTATATCCAGCGGAGATACGCAGTATTTT CAWSISSGDTQYF . TRBJ2-3 . TRBV30
TGTGCCAGCAGCTTAGTGTCTAGCGGGAGACTCTACGAGCAGTACTTC CASSLVSSGRLYEQYF . TRBJ2-7 TRBD2 TRBV7-2
TGTGCCAGCAGACCGGGAAACTCAAATAGCAATCAGCCCCAGCATTTT CASRPGNSNSNQPQHF . TRBJ1-5 . TRBV2
TGTGCCAGTAGTATAGAAAGGGGGAACACCGGGGAGCTGTTTTTT CASSIERGNTGELFF . TRBJ2-2 . TRBV19
TGTGCCAGTAAGGGGTCAGGGCTAGCGGAAGAGACCCAGTACTTC CASKGSGLAEETQYF . TRBJ2-5 TRBD2 TRBV19
TGCGCCAGCAGCTTCACAGGACAGACCGGGTTTGACTATGGCTACACCTTC CASSFTGQTGFDYGYTF . TRBJ1-2 . TRBV5-1
TGCGCCAGCAGCTTCGGGACAGGGGAGGCTGAAGCTTTCTTT CASSFGTGEAEAFF . TRBJ1-1 TRBD1 TRBV5-1
TGTGCCACCAGCAACCGGGACAGAACCCGCGCCGGGGAGCTGTTTTTT CATSNRDRTRAGELFF . TRBJ2-2 TRBD1 TRBV15
TGTGCCAGCTCACCCGGAACCTACGAGCAGTACTTC CASSPGTYEQYF . TRBJ2-7 . TRBV18
TGTGCCAGCAGCTCGGGGGCGACTAGCGGGAGGGAGGCAGATACGCAGTATTTT CASSSGATSGREADTQYF . TRBJ2-3 TRBD2 TRBV5-4
TGTGCCAGCAGCTTAGTACGCGCTAGCACAGATACGCAGTATTTT CASSLVRASTDTQYF . TRBJ2-3 . TRBV11-2
TGTGCCAGCAGCTTGTTAGGGGGGAATCAGCCCCAGCATTTT CASSLLGGNQPQHF . TRBJ1-5 . TRBV6-6
TGTGCCAGCTCACCAGGCACGCTGAGCTCCTACAATGAGCAGTTCTTC CASSPGTLSSYNEQFF . TRBJ2-1 . TRBV18
TGTGCCAGTTGTCTAGCGTTAACAGATACGCAGTATTTT CASCLALTDTQYF once TRBJ2-3 . TRBV2
TGCGCCAGCAGTGAGCCGGGACAGGGGATCTCTCAGCCCCAGCATTTT CASSEPGQGISQPQHF . TRBJ1-5 TRBD1 TRBV10-2
TGTGCCAGCAGCTGGGACCGCGAGTATGGCTACACCTTC CASSWDREYGYTF . TRBJ1-2 . TRBV5-6
TGCGCCAGCAGCTACCCCGGGACAGGGAGAGAGACCCAGTACTTC CASSYPGTGRETQYF . TRBJ2-5 TRBD1 TRBV5-1
TGTGCCAGCAGCCCGCAGGGGCTCAGTGGAAACACCATATATTTT CASSPQGLSGNTIYF . TRBJ1-3 . TRBV5-6
TGTGCCAGCAGCTCCCGACTAGTCGGTGTAGGGGAGACCCAGTACTTC CASSSRLVGVGETQYF . TRBJ2-5 . TRBV7-9
TGTGCCAGCAGCCTAGCTTCAGGGAACGAGCAGTACTTC CASSLASGNEQYF . TRBJ2-7 . TRBV5-4
TGTGCCAGGACTTTGAGACTGGGAGGGAACGAGCAGTACTTC CARTLRLGGNEQYF . TRBJ2-7 TRBD2 TRBV2
TGTGCCAGCAGTAGGTCTTGGGGGACGAATCAGCCCCAGCATTTT CASSRSWGTNQPQHF once TRBJ1-5 . TRBV27
TGTGCCAGCAGCCCTCTGACTAGCGGTGTCATTCGGGCCAAAAACATTCAGTACTTC CASSPLTSGVIRAKNIQYF . TRBJ2-4 TRBD2 TRBV7-2
TGTGCCAGCAGCTGGGCCGGGACAGCGATGAACACTGAAGCTTTCTTT CASSWAGTAMNTEAFF . TRBJ1-1 TRBD1 TRBV5-6
TGTGCCAGCAGCTTAGGAGGTGGCAGGGAGGTGGAGACCCAGTACTTC CASSLGGGREVETQYF . TRBJ2-5 . TRBV11-2
TGTGCCAGTAGTGACTTACTCCGGGACAGGGCCACTGACTACACCTTC CASSDLLRDRATDYTF once TRBJ1-2 TRBD1 TRBV19
TGTGCCAGCAGCCCATCTGGGACAGGGGCCAACTATGGCTACACCTTC CASSPSGTGANYGYTF . TRBJ1-2 TRBD1 TRBV7-2
TGTGCCAGCAGCCCGCCGGGACAGGTCGGGCCCGGGGAGCTGTTTTTT CASSPPGQVGPGELFF . TRBJ2-2 TRBD1 TRBV5-4
TGTGCCAGCAGTGCACAGGGGGCTTCCCAGACTACGCAGTATTTT CASSAQGASQTTQYF . TRBJ2-3 TRBD1 TRBV6-1
TGCAGCGTTGGGACAGGGGGGGAGACCCAGTACTTC CSVGTGGETQYF once TRBJ2-5 TRBD1 TRBV29-1